Reported below is one T cell receptor (beta chain). This clone has just one count. Its binding antigen is unknown. Base qualities are not recorded, but no much larger clone differs from it by a single base. Samples from volunteer blood donors who had recovered from COVID-19 were contributed by a second Seattle source. Whole blood was collected in K2EDTA tubes by collaborating institutions according to the institutions' own protocols. Collaborator samples were shipped for TCRbeta analysis as frozen whole blood, isolated PBMCs, or DNA extracted from either sample type. This sample is drawn from a study of blood T cell repertoires in COVID-19 (dated by TCRdb to about 2020). The study in broad terms: Collaborator samples came from the United States, Italy and Spain and covered acute and convalescent phases of COVID-19. Where HLA class I and class II types were available, the types were taken from metadata supplied by the sample provider, not from assay-based typing. The material from the prospective study consisted of cDNA or gDNA derived from T cells, B-cell-depleted T cells, or PBMCs. Samples were obtained from the ongoing ImmuneRACE study (first 160 participants) and from 950 to 1,500 subjects provided by 6 global collaborators. The repertoires were released in a freely available public database meant as a resource for research on the immune response to SARS-CoV-2. Deeply sampled blood TCRbeta repertoires from subjects exposed to, actively infected with, or recovered from COVID-19 were included in the dataset. The sample metadata nearly always contained a de-identified subject ID, COVID-19 status, age in years and sex. The investigation overall reported the following: The quantity of clinical and demographic metadata differed by source and by participant and was supplied without curation.

TCRbeta CDR3 regions were amplified from genomic DNA by means of the immunoSEQ Assay, a bias-controlled multiplex PCR. In the authors' own workflow: The number of nucleated cells in each sample was estimated by amplification of reference gene primers within the assay. To quantify the absolute abundance of each unique TCRbeta CDR3 rearrangement, sequence reads were collapsed and filtered. For each sample, productive Simpson clonality was calculated by taking the square root of Simpson's diversity index across productive rearrangements. In TCRdb, the immuneACCESS table is reduced to in-frame sequences with V and J assigned. These tables do not hold every clone; where another copy was compared, an unresolved V gene accounts for under half, and the others remain unexplained. V, J and clone size derive from that table, while D and trimming were established from the DNA sequence. This sample is represented by roughly 180,000 clones; around four fifths of them were singletons. The top ten clones comprise approximately 7.7% of the sample.

CDR1 GTSNPN and CDR2 SVGIG were looked up in the germline V gene (reference sequence). V is pared back by 2 bases and J by 6 bases, with 7 bases lying between the germline termini. The CDR3 sequence holds 12 residues, the cysteine and phenylalanine included. Kept here is only the CDR3 DNA, which spans 36 bases and is read in frame from base 1. The chain joins TRBV30 to TRBJ2-2; matching of 6 bases hints at TRBD1 as the D gene. Input material: peripheral blood. The clonotype comes from a man aged 40-50 years who had recovered from COVID-19. At the DNA level, the sequence is TGTGCCTGGAGTCAGGGGCCCGGGGAGCTGTTTTTT. Its amino acids are CAWSQGPGELFF.